The present entry profiles one T cell receptor beta chain with its context. Its antigen is unknown. This CDR3 has 14 residues. Germline V CDR1 and CDR2: SGHNT, YYREEE (reference sequence). The ends lost 3 bases at V and 8 bases at J; junction bases unmatched: 4. A multiplex PCR was run with 60 Vbeta primers and 13 Jbeta primers. This table comes from immunoSEQ multiplex PCR, and its TCRdb copy is limited to in-frame clones, with some not included. This table holds 110,000 or so clones, over 8.5% found once. This sample was included in a study of cytomegalovirus exposure and HLA in healthy donors. Study-wide points: Per a prior analysis, the majority of TCR beta V segments were productive roughly 90% or roughly 30% of the time. The study flagged 150 to 200 TCR beta chains as cytomegalovirus-associated.

The origin of this receptor is a woman between 35 and 50 years old in good health and CMV-seropositive. The chain joins TRBV5-4 to TRBJ2-2; 10 positions match TRBD1. The sample consisted of PBMCs. In DNA, the CDR3 is TGTGCCAGCAGCTCGACAGGGGGCTTGGGGGAGCTGTTTTTT. Amino acid sequence: CASSSTGGLGELFF. The full variable domain, completed using reference TRBV5-4 and TRBJ2-2, is ETGVTQSPTHLIKTRGQQVTLRCSSQSGHNTVSWYQQALGQGPQFIFQYYREEENGRGNFPPRFSGLQFPNYSSELNVNALELDDSALYLCASSSTGGLGELFFGEGSRLTVL.